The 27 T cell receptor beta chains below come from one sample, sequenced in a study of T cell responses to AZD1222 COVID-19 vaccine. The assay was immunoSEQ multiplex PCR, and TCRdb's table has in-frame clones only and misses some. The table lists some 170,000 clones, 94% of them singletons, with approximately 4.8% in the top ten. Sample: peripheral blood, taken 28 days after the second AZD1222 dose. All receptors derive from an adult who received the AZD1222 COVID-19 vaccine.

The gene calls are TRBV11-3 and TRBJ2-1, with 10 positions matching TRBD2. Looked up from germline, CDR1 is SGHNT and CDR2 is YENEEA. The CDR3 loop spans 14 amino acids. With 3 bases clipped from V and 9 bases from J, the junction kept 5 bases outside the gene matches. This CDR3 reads CASSLKASGGEQFF. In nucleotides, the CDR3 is TGTGCCAGCAGCTTGAAAGCTAGCGGGGGTGAGCAGTTCTTC.

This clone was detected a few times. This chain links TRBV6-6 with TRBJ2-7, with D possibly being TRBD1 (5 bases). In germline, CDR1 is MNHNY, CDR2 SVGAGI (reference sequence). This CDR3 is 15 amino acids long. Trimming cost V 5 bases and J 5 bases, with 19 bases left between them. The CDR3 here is CASSHRDRSYDEQYF. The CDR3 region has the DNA TGTGCCAGCAGTCACCGAGACAGAAGCTACGACGAGCAGTACTTC.

CDR3 coding DNA: TGTGCCAGCAGCTTGGCCCGCGGGGAGAACTATGGCTACACCTTC. This codes for CASSLARGENYGYTF. The rearrangement joins TRBV7-2 to TRBJ1-2; D ambiguous. CDR3 length: 15 amino acids. V lost 3 bases and J 2 bases, leaving 13 bases between the germline ends. Germline V gives CDR1 SGHTA, CDR2 FQGNSA.

The CDR3 protein is CSVRQGGLNSGANVLTF. The CDR3 DNA reads TGCAGCGTCCGTCAGGGGGGACTAAACTCTGGGGCCAACGTCCTGACTTTC. This chain joins TRBV29-1 and TRBJ2-6; D tentatively fits TRBD1 or TRBD2 (7 bases each). V gave up 6 bases and J gave up 0 bases, with 18 bases separating them. CDR1 SQVTM and CDR2 ANQGSEA come from the germline V gene. The CDR3 length is 17 residues.

CDR3 nucleotide sequence: TGTGCCAGCAGCCCCACCCTGGATGAGCAGTTCTTC. Its protein is CASSPTLDEQFF. The V gene is TRBV13, the J gene TRBJ2-1; D is ambiguous. The germline V and J ends were trimmed by 5 bases and 8 bases, with 10 bases remaining between them. This CDR3 has 12 amino acids. Germline loops: CDR1 PRHDT, CDR2 FYEKMQ (reference sequence).

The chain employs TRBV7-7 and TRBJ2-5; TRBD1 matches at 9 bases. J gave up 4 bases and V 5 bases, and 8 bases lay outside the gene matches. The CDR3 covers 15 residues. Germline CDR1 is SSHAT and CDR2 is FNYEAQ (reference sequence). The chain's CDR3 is CASSLNTGGGETQYF. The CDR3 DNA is TGTGCCAGCAGCCTAAATACAGGGGGCGGAGAGACCCAGTACTTC.

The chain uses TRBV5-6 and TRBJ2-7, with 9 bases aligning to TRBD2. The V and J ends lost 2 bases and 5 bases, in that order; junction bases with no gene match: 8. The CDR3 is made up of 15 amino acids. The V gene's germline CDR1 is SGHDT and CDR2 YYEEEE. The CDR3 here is CASSFLGGRVHEQYF. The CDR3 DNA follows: TGTGCCAGCAGCTTCCTTGGCGGGAGGGTCCACGAGCAGTACTTC.

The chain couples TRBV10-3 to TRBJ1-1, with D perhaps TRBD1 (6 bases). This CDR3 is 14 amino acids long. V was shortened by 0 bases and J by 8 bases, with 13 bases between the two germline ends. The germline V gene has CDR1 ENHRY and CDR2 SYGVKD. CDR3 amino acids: CAISESPGHLEAFF. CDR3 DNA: TGTGCCATCAGTGAGTCACCGGGACATTTAGAAGCTTTCTTT.

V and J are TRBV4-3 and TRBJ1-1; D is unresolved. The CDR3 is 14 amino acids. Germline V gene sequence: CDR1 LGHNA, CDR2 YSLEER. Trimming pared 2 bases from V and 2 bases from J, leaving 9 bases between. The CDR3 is CASSQLGGNTEAFF. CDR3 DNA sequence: TGCGCCAGCAGCCAATTAGGAGGTAACACTGAAGCTTTCTTT.

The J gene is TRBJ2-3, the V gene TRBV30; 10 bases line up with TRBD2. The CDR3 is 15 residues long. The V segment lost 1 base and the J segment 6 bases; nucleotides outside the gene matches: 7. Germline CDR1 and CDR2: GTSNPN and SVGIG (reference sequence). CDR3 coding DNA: TGTGCCTGGAGTGGCGGGCTAGCGGGAGAGGATACGCAGTATTTT. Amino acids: CAWSGGLAGEDTQYF.

Here the CDR3 DNA reads TGTGCCAGCAGTTACGCTGGCGGGTGGTTGGGGAATGAGCAGTTCTTC. Protein sequence: CASSYAGGWLGNEQFF. The rearrangement uses TRBV6-5 and TRBJ2-1, with D possibly matching TRBD2 (5 bases). The V end was cut by 2 bases, the J end by 7 bases, with 18 bases between. This CDR3 spans 16 amino acids. Germline V gene sequence: CDR1 MNHEY, CDR2 SVGAGI.

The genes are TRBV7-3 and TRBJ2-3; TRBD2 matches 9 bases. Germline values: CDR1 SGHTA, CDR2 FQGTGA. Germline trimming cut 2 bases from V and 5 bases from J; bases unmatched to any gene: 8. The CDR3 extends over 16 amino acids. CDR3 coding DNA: TGTGCCAGCAGCTTAGTTGGCGGGAGGGCAGGAGATACGCAGTATTTT. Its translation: CASSLVGGRAGDTQYF.

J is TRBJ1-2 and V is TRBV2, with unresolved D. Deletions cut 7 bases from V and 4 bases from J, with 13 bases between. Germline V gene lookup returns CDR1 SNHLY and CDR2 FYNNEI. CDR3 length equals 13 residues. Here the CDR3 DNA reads TGTGCCAGCACACCGGACGTTTCCTATGGCTACACCTTC. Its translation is CASTPDVSYGYTF. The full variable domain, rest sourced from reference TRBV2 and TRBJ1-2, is EPEVTQTPSHQVTQMGQEVILRCVPISNHLYFYWYRQILGQKVEFLVSFYNNEISEKSEIFDDQFSVERPDGSNFTLKIRSTKLEDSAMYFCASTPDVSYGYTFGSGTRLTVV.

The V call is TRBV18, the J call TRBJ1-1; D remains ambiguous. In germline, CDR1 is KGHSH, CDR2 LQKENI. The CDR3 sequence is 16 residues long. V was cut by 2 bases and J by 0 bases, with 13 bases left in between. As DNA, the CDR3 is TGTGCCAGCTCACCAATGGGGAAGGTTATGAACACTGAAGCTTTCTTT. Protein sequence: CASSPMGKVMNTEAFF. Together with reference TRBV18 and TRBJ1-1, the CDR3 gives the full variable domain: NAGVMQNPRHLVRRRGQEARLRCSPMKGHSHVYWYRQLPEEGLKFMVYLQKENIIDESGMPKERFSAEFPKEGPSILRIQQVVRGDSAAYFCASSPMGKVMNTEAFFGQGTRLTVV.

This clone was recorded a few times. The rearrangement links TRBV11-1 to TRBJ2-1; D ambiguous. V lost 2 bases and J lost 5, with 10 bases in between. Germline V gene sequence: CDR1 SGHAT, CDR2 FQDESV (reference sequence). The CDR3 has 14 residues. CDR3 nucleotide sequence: TGTGCCAGCAGCTTAAAGCAGATCCACAATGAGCAGTTCTTC. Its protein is CASSLKQIHNEQFF.

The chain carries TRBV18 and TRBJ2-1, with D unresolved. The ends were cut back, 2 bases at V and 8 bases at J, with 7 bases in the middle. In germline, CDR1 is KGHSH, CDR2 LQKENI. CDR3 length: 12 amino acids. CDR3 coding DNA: TGTGCCAGCTCACCAGAGTCCTATGAGCAGTTCTTC. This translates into CASSPESYEQFF.

The CDR3 reads CAWSNQAGVLSSYEQYF. CDR3 in DNA: TGTGCCTGGAGTAACCAAGCGGGAGTTCTATCCTCCTACGAGCAGTACTTC. The V gene is TRBV30, the J gene TRBJ2-7, with 8 nucleotides matching TRBD2. CDR3 length: 17 residues. Per the germline V gene, CDR1 is GTSNPN and CDR2 is SVGIG (reference sequence). V was clipped by 2 bases and J by 0 bases; unmatched bases: 12.

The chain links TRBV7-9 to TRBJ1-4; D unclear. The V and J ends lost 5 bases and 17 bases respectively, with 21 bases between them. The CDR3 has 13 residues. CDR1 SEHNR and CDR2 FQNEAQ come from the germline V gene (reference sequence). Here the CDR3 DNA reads TGTGCCAGCAGCCCACCCGCCGGCACTACCCCTTTTTTT. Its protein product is CASSPPAGTTPFF.

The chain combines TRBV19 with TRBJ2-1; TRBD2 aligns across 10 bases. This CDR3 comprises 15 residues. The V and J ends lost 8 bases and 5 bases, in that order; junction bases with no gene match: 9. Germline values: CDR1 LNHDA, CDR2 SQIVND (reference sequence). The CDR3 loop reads CASGRGTSANNEQFF. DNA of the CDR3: TGTGCCAGTGGGAGGGGGACTAGCGCCAACAATGAGCAGTTCTTC.

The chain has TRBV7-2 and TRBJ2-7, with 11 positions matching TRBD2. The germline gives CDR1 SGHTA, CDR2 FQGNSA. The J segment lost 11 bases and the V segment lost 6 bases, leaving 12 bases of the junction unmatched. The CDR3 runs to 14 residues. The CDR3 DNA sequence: TGTGCCAGCAGGCCGGCACTAGCGGGAGTATGGGAGTACTTC. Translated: CASRPALAGVWEYF.

CDR3 nucleotide sequence: TGTGCCAGCAGTTATTTTGCGGGAGAGGCCGGGGAGCTGTTTTTT. It specifies CASSYFAGEAGELFF. V and J are TRBV6-2 or TRBV6-3 and TRBJ2-2; 7 bases line up with TRBD2. The CDR3 is 15 amino acids. Germline values: CDR1 MNHEY, CDR2 SVGEGT. V lost 3 bases, J lost 6 bases, and 7 bases stayed unmatched.

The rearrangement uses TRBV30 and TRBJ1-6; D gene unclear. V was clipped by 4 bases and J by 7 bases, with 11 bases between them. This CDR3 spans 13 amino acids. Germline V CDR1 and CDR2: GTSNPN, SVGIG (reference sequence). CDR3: CAWTRAPNSPLHF. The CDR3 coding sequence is TGTGCCTGGACCCGAGCCCCAAATTCACCCCTCCACTTT.

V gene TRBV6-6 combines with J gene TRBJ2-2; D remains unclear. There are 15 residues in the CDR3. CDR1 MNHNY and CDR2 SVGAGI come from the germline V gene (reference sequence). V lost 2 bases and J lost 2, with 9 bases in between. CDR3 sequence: CASSYGVRNTGELFF. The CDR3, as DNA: TGTGCCAGCAGTTACGGTGTGAGAAACACCGGGGAGCTGTTTTTT.

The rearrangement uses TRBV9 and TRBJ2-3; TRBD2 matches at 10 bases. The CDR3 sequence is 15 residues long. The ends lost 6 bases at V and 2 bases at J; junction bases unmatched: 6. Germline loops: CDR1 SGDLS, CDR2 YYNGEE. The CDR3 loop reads CASTAGGGDTDTQYF. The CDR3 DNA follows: TGTGCCAGCACAGCGGGAGGGGGTGACACAGATACGCAGTATTTT. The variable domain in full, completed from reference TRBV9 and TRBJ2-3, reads DSGVTQTPKHLITATGQRVTLRCSPRSGDLSVYWYQQSLDQGLQFLIQYYNGEERAKGNILERFSAQQFPDLHSELNLSSLELGDSALYFCASTAGGGDTDTQYFGPGTRLTVL.

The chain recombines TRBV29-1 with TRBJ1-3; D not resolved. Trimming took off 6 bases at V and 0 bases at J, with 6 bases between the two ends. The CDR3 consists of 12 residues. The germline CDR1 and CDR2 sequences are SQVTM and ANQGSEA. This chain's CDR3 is CSVRFSGNTIYF. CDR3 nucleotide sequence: TGCAGCGTCCGATTCTCTGGAAACACCATATATTTT.

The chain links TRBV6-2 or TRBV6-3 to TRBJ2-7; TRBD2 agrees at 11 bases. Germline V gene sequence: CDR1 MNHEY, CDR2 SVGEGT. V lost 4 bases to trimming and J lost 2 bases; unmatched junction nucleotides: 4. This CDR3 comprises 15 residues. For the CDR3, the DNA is TGTGCCAGCAGTTCTCAACTAGCGGGAGCCTACGAGCAGTACTTC. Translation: CASSSQLAGAYEQYF.

CDR3 bases: TGCGCCAGCAGTAGGAGGGATACGCAGTATTTT. Translated: CASSRRDTQYF. The chain links TRBV10-1 to TRBJ2-3; tentative D call: TRBD2 (5 bases). The CDR3 runs to 11 residues. In germline, CDR1 is WNHNN, CDR2 SYGVQD (reference sequence). The V end was cut by 5 bases, the J end by 6 bases, with 6 bases between.